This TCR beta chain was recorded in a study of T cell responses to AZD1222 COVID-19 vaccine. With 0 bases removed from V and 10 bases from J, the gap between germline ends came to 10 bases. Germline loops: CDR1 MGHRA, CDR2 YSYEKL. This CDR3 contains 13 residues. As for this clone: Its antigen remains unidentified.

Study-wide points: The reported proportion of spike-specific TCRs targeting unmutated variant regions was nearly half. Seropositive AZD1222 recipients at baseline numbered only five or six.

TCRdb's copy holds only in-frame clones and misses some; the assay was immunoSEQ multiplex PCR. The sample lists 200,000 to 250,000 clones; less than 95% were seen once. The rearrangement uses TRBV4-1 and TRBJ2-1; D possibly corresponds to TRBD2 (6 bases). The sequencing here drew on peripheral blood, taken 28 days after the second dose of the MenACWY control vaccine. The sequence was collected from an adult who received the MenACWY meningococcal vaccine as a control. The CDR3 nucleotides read TGCGCCAGCAGCCAAGATCACGGAGGGGAGCAGTTCTTC. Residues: CASSQDHGGEQFF.